These 22 T cell receptor beta chains were all obtained from the same sample, sequenced in a study of T cell changes during pregnancy in multiple sclerosis. Profiling relied on immunoSEQ multiplex PCR, and the TCRdb table lists in-frame clones only, not all of them. The sample holds 30,000 to 40,000 clones, roughly 89% seen once. The sample here was CD8+ T cells from peripheral blood mononuclear cells, taken in the second trimester of pregnancy. Source of these receptors: a female donor with multiple sclerosis, enrolled in a pregnancy study.

The chain recombines TRBV27 with TRBJ2-7; 10 nucleotides agree with TRBD2. The junction had 6 bases not matched to a gene; V was cut back by 3 bases and J by 7 bases. CDR1 is MNHEY and CDR2 is SMNVEV in the germline V gene (reference sequence). This CDR3 has 14 residues. The CDR3 loop reads CASSFTSGAAEQYF. CDR3 nucleotides: TGTGCCAGCAGTTTTACTAGCGGGGCGGCGGAGCAGTACTTC.

The chain has TRBV11-2 and TRBJ2-7; D gene uncertain. Germline loops: CDR1 SGHAT, CDR2 FQNNGV. The CDR3 has 14 residues. The ends were cut back, 4 bases at V and 1 base at J, with 11 bases in the middle. CDR3 nucleotide sequence: TGTGCCAGCAGCTACAACCAGGATTCCTACGAGCAGTACTTC. Translating it yields CASSYNQDSYEQYF.

This rearrangement joins TRBV29-1 to TRBJ2-7; 7 positions agree with TRBD2. The germline V gene has CDR1 SQVTM and CDR2 ANQGSEA. Unmatched junction bases numbered 11, after V lost 0 bases and J lost 3 bases. The length of the CDR3 is 16 residues. The CDR3 nucleotides read TGCAGCGTTGAAGAGCCGGCTAGCGGAACAAACTACGAGCAGTACTTC. This codes for CSVEEPASGTNYEQYF.

This clone showed up just once. CDR3 sequence reads: CASSLDYLREQYF. The CDR3 coding sequence is TGTGCCAGCAGCTTAGATTATCTTCGCGAGCAGTACTTC. V and J are TRBV7-8 and TRBJ2-7; D not resolved. CDR1 and CDR2 from the germline V gene are SGHVS and FQNEAQ. This CDR3 contains 13 residues. The V and J ends lost 1 base and 6 bases respectively, with 10 bases between them.

The chain has TRBV4-2 and TRBJ2-7; D may be TRBD2 (5 bases). The CDR3 is made up of 16 amino acids. V was pared by 0 bases and J by 2 bases, with 14 bases between. CDR1 LGHNA and CDR2 YNFKEQ come from the germline V gene. The CDR3 region has the DNA TGTGCCAGCAGCCAAGAAGCGACTACCGGGGCCTACGAGCAGTACTTC. It encodes CASSQEATTGAYEQYF.

The chain is built from TRBV11-2 and TRBJ2-7; 8 positions agree with TRBD2. Unmatched junction bases numbered 4, after V lost 0 bases and J lost 3 bases. CDR3 length: 15 amino acids. From germline, CDR1 is SGHAT and CDR2 FQNNGV. CDR3 sequence: CASSLESGGGYEQYF. The CDR3 bases are TGTGCCAGCAGCTTAGAATCGGGAGGGGGCTACGAGCAGTACTTC.

Remarks on this clone: The germline gene is not matched at one end of the junction; a read error may be the cause. V gene TRBV9 combines with J gene TRBJ2-1; 7 bases are a match to TRBD1. The germline V gene has CDR1 SGDLS and CDR2 YYNGEE. The CDR3 contains 14 residues. Written as DNA, the CDR3 is TGTGTCAGCAGCCCATGGGACAGCTACAATGAGCAGTTCTTC. It encodes CVSSPWDSYNEQFF.

The rearrangement uses TRBV27 and TRBJ1-5; TRBD1 agrees at 7 bases. The V and J ends lost 4 bases and 2 bases, in that order; junction bases with no gene match: 5. The CDR3 has 15 amino acids. Germline CDR1 reads MNHEY; CDR2 reads SMNVEV (reference sequence). CDR3 nucleotides: TGTGCCAGCAGTTCTTGGACAGGTGGCAATCAGCCCCAGCATTTT. This translates into CASSSWTGGNQPQHF.

The rearrangement links TRBV15 to TRBJ1-3, with a possible D match to TRBD1 (6 bases). Per germline, CDR1 LNHNV and CDR2 YYDKDF (reference sequence). The length of the CDR3 is 15 residues. V dropped 3 bases and J dropped 2 bases, with 11 bases sitting between them. The CDR3 DNA reads TGTGCCACCAGCAGCGGGGGGCTGACTGGAAACACCATATATTTT. Translation gives CATSSGGLTGNTIYF.

V and J are TRBV7-8 and TRBJ2-2; the match to TRBD2 covers 12 bases. With 5 bases clipped from V and 7 bases from J, the junction kept 8 bases outside the gene matches. Germline V gene lookup returns CDR1 SGHVS and CDR2 FQNEAQ. This CDR3 comprises 16 residues. The CDR3 sequence is CASSRGLAGSGGELFF. The CDR3 DNA follows: TGTGCCAGCAGCCGAGGACTAGCGGGGTCTGGCGGGGAGCTGTTTTTT.

This sequence joins TRBV6-5 and TRBJ2-7; 8 bases fit TRBD1. This CDR3 is built from 14 residues. The V gene's germline CDR1 is MNHEY and CDR2 SVGAGI. After removal of 2 bases from V and 2 bases from J, the junction contained 2 bases not matched to a gene. The CDR3 is CASSYNRGTYEQYF. The CDR3 DNA reads TGTGCCAGCAGTTACAACAGGGGGACCTACGAGCAGTACTTC.

The chain uses TRBV7-9 and TRBJ1-2, with D possibly matching TRBD1 (6 bases). The germline V and J ends were trimmed by 1 base and 4 bases, with 10 bases remaining between them. The CDR3 spans 14 residues. CDR1 and CDR2 (germline): SEHNR, FQNEAQ (reference sequence). CDR3 region: CASSLEGVVYGYTF. The CDR3 bases are TGTGCCAGCAGCTTAGAGGGGGTTGTCTATGGCTACACCTTC.

V usage is TRBV7-9 and J usage is TRBJ1-1; D is ambiguous. The CDR3 totals 13 residues. The germline V and J ends were trimmed by 1 base and 4 bases, with 7 bases remaining between them. Germline CDR1 reads SEHNR; CDR2 reads FQNEAQ (reference sequence). CDR3 amino acids: CASSLDEGTEAFF. The CDR3 nucleotides read TGTGCCAGCAGCTTAGATGAGGGCACTGAAGCTTTCTTT.

This chain connects TRBV4-2 to TRBJ2-7; TRBD1 aligns across 9 bases. Germline CDR1 reads LGHNA; CDR2 reads YNFKEQ. The V gene end was trimmed by 0 bases and the J gene end by 5 bases; junction bases not matched to a gene: 5. The CDR3 has 15 residues. The CDR3 reads CASSQEGDRGDEQYF. CDR3 bases: TGTGCCAGCAGCCAAGAGGGAGACAGGGGGGACGAGCAGTACTTC.

As to this clone: One end of the junction is discordant with germline, which a read error may explain. The V gene is TRBV12-5, the J gene TRBJ1-1; D is uncertain. Germline V gene sequence: CDR1 LGHNT, CDR2 FRNRAP. The CDR3 spans 14 residues. DNA of the CDR3: TGTGCTAGTGGTTTGGGTGACTCGAACGCTGAAGCTTTCTTT. Protein sequence: CASGLGDSNAEAFF.

V and J are TRBV4-1 and TRBJ2-7, with 9 bases identical to TRBD1. CDR3 length equals 15 residues. J gave up 4 bases and V 2 bases, and 6 bases lay outside the gene matches. Germline lookup yields CDR1 MGHRA and CDR2 YSYEKL. Here the CDR3 reads CASSQSGTGTYEQYF. In DNA form, the CDR3 reads TGCGCCAGCAGCCAATCCGGGACAGGGACTTACGAGCAGTACTTC.

The V gene is TRBV30, the J gene TRBJ2-1, with TRBD1 matching over 7 bases. The CDR3 sequence is 15 residues long. CDR1 and CDR2 (germline): GTSNPN, SVGIG (reference sequence). V trimming: 3 bases; J trimming: 5 bases; junction bases outside the gene matches: 10. The CDR3 DNA reads as TGTGCCTGGAGAACTACAGGGGATAGGGACAATGAGCAGTTCTTC. It yields the protein CAWRTTGDRDNEQFF.

The CDR3 loop reads CASSQGLAGVEQFF. The DNA of the CDR3 is TGCGCCAGCAGCCAGGGACTAGCGGGAGTTGAGCAGTTCTTC. V is TRBV4-3 and J is TRBJ2-1; 14 bases are shared with TRBD2. The V segment lost 3 bases and the J segment 9 bases; nucleotides outside the gene matches: 1. The V gene's germline CDR1 is LGHNA and CDR2 YSLEER. The length of the CDR3 is 14 residues.

This clone was detected a few times. This rearrangement joins TRBV6-1 to TRBJ2-3; 12 bases are a match to TRBD1. The CDR3 is made up of 15 amino acids. Germline V gene data show CDR1 as MNHNS and CDR2 as SASEGT. Trimming removed 7 bases from V and 6 bases from J; junction bases left unmatched: 8. CDR3 sequence: CASTQGTGGSDTQYF. CDR3 coding DNA: TGTGCCAGCACCCAAGGGACAGGGGGCAGTGATACGCAGTATTTT.

Remarks on this clone: The junction does not match germline at one end; this may be a read error. CDR3 sequence: CASSQDMSGSSYEQYF. DNA of the CDR3: TGTGCCAGCAGTCAAGATATGTCTGGTAGCTCCTACGAGCAGTACTTC. The rearrangement uses TRBV4-2 and TRBJ2-7; D is undetermined. The germline V gene has CDR1 LGHNA and CDR2 YNFKEQ. This CDR3 is 16 amino acids long.

The chain carries TRBV9 and TRBJ2-5; D possibly corresponds to TRBD2 (5 bases). V dropped 3 bases and J dropped 2 bases, with 8 bases sitting between them. CDR1 and CDR2 from the germline V gene are SGDLS and YYNGEE. The CDR3 is 13 residues long. CDR3 bases: TGTGCCAGCAGCGCGGACTGGCAAGAGACCCAGTACTTC. Residues: CASSADWQETQYF.

This chain uses TRBV9 with TRBJ1-1; D is perhaps TRBD1 (5 bases). V lost 3 bases, J lost 4 bases, and 16 bases lay in between. The CDR3 consists of 15 residues. Looked up from germline, CDR1 is SGDLS and CDR2 is YYNGEE. The chain's CDR3 is CASSAGPGGGTEAFF. CDR3 in DNA: TGTGCCAGCAGCGCAGGGCCCGGGGGGGGCACTGAAGCTTTCTTT.